These 11 T cell receptor beta chains share one sample of origin, sequenced in a study of blood T cell repertoires in COVID-19. Clones were sequenced by immunoSEQ multiplex PCR, and TCRdb holds only the in-frame ones, with some missing. Among 130,000 or so clones listed, approximately 80% were seen once. Sequences were obtained from peripheral blood. These receptors all come from a woman aged 55 to 70 with acute or convalescent COVID-19.

The J gene is TRBJ2-1, the V gene TRBV5-5; D is unclear. Per germline, CDR1 SGHKS and CDR2 YYEKEE (reference sequence). This CDR3 is 15 amino acids long. Trimming cost V 2 bases and J 1 base, with 10 bases left between them. CDR3 DNA sequence: TGTGCCAGCAGCTTAGAGGCCACTTCCTACAATGAGCAGTTCTTC. It encodes CASSLEATSYNEQFF.

The chain recombines TRBV18 with TRBJ2-7; the match to TRBD1 covers 11 bases. With V trimmed by 0 bases and J by 6 bases, 1 base remained unmatched. Germline V gene sequence: CDR1 KGHSH, CDR2 LQKENI. This CDR3 is 14 amino acids long. CDR3 sequence reads: CASSPPGQGGEQYF. The CDR3 nucleotides are TGTGCCAGCTCACCACCGGGACAGGGGGGCGAGCAGTACTTC.

The chain couples TRBV7-7 to TRBJ2-3; 8 bases map to TRBD1. The V segment lost 5 bases and the J segment 6 bases; nucleotides outside the gene matches: 7. The CDR3 spans 14 residues. Germline V gene data show CDR1 as SSHAT and CDR2 as FNYEAQ (reference sequence). CDR3 bases: TGTGCCAGCAGCCCAGGACAGGGAACGGATACGCAGTATTTT. Translation gives CASSPGQGTDTQYF.

The chain has TRBV11-2 and TRBJ1-3; TRBD1 might be the D (6 bases). The V gene lost 3 bases and the J gene lost 2 bases, with 11 bases spanning the gap. CDR1 SGHAT and CDR2 FQNNGV come from the germline V gene. The CDR3 has 15 amino acids. CDR3 DNA: TGTGCCAGCAGCTTCGCCGGGACAACTGGAAACACCATATATTTT. Protein product: CASSFAGTTGNTIYF.

V is TRBV2 and J is TRBJ1-4, with D perhaps TRBD1 (6 bases). The V gene lost 5 bases and the J gene lost 0 bases, with 13 bases spanning the gap. Germline-derived CDR1 and CDR2 are SNHLY and FYNNEI. The CDR3 sequence is 16 residues long. The CDR3 region has the DNA TGTGCCAGCAGTTCTACAGGGCTCACAACTAATGAAAAACTGTTTTTT. Its translation: CASSSTGLTTNEKLFF.

The genes are TRBV5-4 and TRBJ2-3; the D gene is possibly TRBD1 (6 bases). CDR1 SGHNT and CDR2 YYREEE come from the germline V gene (reference sequence). The CDR3 is made up of 14 amino acids. V dropped 1 base and J dropped 6 bases, with 12 bases sitting between them. Here the CDR3 DNA reads TGTGCCAGCAGCTTGACAGGGCTCCCGGATACGCAGTATTTT. Its translation: CASSLTGLPDTQYF.

This clone has more than one count but fewer than ten. This chain joins TRBV5-1 and TRBJ2-5, with 8 bases lining up with TRBD2. With 0 bases clipped from V and 0 bases from J, the junction kept 10 bases outside the gene matches. CDR1 is SGHRS, CDR2 YFSETQ, per germline. CDR3 length: 18 amino acids. The CDR3 DNA sequence: TGCGCCAGCAGCTTGGAAAGGCTAGCGGGCACCAACCAAGAGACCCAGTACTTC. It is translated as CASSLERLAGTNQETQYF.

The chain employs TRBV9 and TRBJ1-1; maybe TRBD1 (5 bases). CDR3 length: 16 amino acids. The germline gives CDR1 SGDLS, CDR2 YYNGEE. The V gene lost 4 bases and the J gene lost 5 bases, with 21 bases spanning the gap. This CDR3 is CASSPRRDSRETEAFF. In DNA form, the CDR3 reads TGTGCCAGCAGCCCACGACGGGACTCCAGAGAGACTGAAGCTTTCTTT.

The V and J genes are TRBV5-4 and TRBJ1-6; 9 bases fit TRBD1. The V gene's germline CDR1 is SGHNT and CDR2 YYREEE (reference sequence). The CDR3 is 14 amino acids. Trimming removed 3 bases from V and 7 bases from J; junction bases left unmatched: 2. The CDR3 DNA is TGTGCCAGCAGCTCTGGACAGGGGAATTCACCCCTCCACTTT. This codes for CASSSGQGNSPLHF.

This chain links TRBV14 with TRBJ2-2; D remains unclear. Germline V gene data show CDR1 as SGHDN and CDR2 as FVKESK. The CDR3 length is 13 residues. Trimming removed 7 bases at V and 6 bases at J, with 12 bases between. The CDR3 protein is CASTPSPAGELFF. The CDR3 DNA reads as TGTGCCAGCACCCCAAGCCCCGCCGGGGAGCTGTTTTTT.

This clone was seen more than once but under ten times. The V gene is TRBV7-2, the J gene TRBJ1-5, with D maybe TRBD1 (5 bases). The CDR3 is 13 amino acids. The germline gives CDR1 SGHTA, CDR2 FQGNSA. The germline V and J ends were trimmed by 4 bases and 7 bases, with 11 bases remaining between them. The chain's CDR3 is CASSSGQGQPQHF. In DNA form, the CDR3 reads TGTGCCAGCAGCTCCGGCCAGGGCCAGCCCCAGCATTTT.